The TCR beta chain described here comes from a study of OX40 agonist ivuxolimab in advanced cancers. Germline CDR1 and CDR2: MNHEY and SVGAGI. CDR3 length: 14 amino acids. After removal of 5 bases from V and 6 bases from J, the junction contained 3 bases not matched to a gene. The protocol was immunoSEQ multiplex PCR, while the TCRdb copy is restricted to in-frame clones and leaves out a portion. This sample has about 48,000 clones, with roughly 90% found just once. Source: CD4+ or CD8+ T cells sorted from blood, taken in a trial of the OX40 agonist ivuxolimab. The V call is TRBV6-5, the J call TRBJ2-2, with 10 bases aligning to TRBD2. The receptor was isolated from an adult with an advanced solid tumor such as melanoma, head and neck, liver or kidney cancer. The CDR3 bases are TGTGCCAGCAGTACCGGACTAGCGGCCGGGGAGCTGTTTTTT. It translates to CASSTGLAAGELFF.